Each of the 20 T cell receptor beta chains below was sequenced from the same sample in a study of blood T cell repertoires in COVID-19. Measured with immunoSEQ multiplex PCR; TCRdb has only the in-frame clones, and not every one. This sample yields 180,000 or so clones, of which about 89% are seen a single time; about 2.7% belongs to the top ten. The sequenced sample was peripheral blood. These receptors came from a middle-aged man with active or convalescent COVID-19.

The chain is built from TRBV10-3 and TRBJ1-6; TRBD1 agrees at 8 bases. CDR1 is ENHRY and CDR2 is SYGVKD in the germline V gene. The V and J ends lost 4 bases and 7 bases, in that order; junction bases with no gene match: 3. The CDR3 has 14 amino acids. The CDR3 loop is CAISADRVNSPLHF. DNA of the CDR3: TGTGCCATCAGTGCGGACAGGGTCAATTCACCCCTCCACTTT.

The chain uses TRBV11-3 and TRBJ2-1, with D maybe TRBD2 (5 bases). This CDR3 has 15 amino acids. The V gene's germline CDR1 is SGHNT and CDR2 YENEEA. V shed 6 bases and J shed 5 bases, with 17 bases lying between them. The CDR3 here is CASSSRTARNNEQFF. The CDR3 DNA reads TGTGCCAGCAGTTCCCGGACTGCCCGAAACAATGAGCAGTTCTTC.

The V gene is TRBV18, the J gene TRBJ1-2; 7 bases are a match to TRBD1. Per the germline V gene, CDR1 is KGHSH and CDR2 is LQKENI. V dropped 5 bases and J dropped 8; count of bases not matched to a gene: 14. This CDR3 region has 15 residues. The CDR3 loop reads CASSTEGTVALGYTF. DNA of the CDR3: TGTGCCAGCTCAACGGAAGGGACAGTGGCGTTAGGCTACACCTTC.

The chain joins TRBV7-2 to TRBJ2-7, with 7 bases matching TRBD2. V was clipped by 5 bases and J by 2 bases; unmatched bases: 9. CDR3 length: 15 amino acids. Germline V gives CDR1 SGHTA, CDR2 FQGNSA. For the CDR3, the DNA is TGTGCCAGCAGCGACCGAAATCGGGGGGCCTACGAGCAGTACTTC. Its protein product is CASSDRNRGAYEQYF.

The chain has TRBV19 and TRBJ2-6; 11 nucleotides line up with TRBD2. CDR3 length: 18 residues. V trimming: 6 bases; J trimming: 0 bases; junction bases outside the gene matches: 7. Looked up from germline, CDR1 is LNHDA and CDR2 is SQIVND (reference sequence). CDR3 sequence reads: CASRSSGGFISGANVLTF. The CDR3 coding sequence is TGTGCCAGTAGATCTAGCGGGGGGTTTATCTCTGGGGCCAACGTCCTGACTTTC.

The chain employs TRBV4-2 and TRBJ2-1, with D possibly being TRBD2 (5 bases). Germline loops: CDR1 LGHNA, CDR2 YNFKEQ. The CDR3 is 15 residues long. Trimming removed 0 bases at V and 8 bases at J, with 14 bases between. The CDR3 DNA follows: TGTGCCAGCAGCCAAGATACCCCGGCGCGGGATGAGCAGTTCTTC. Its translation is CASSQDTPARDEQFF.

The chain links TRBV28 to TRBJ2-3; D is possibly TRBD2 (5 bases). This CDR3 has 15 residues. CDR1 is MDHEN, CDR2 SYDVKM, per germline. Trimming took 6 bases from V and 2 from J, leaving 15 bases between them. In DNA, the CDR3 is TGTGCCAGCAGATCCGCCGCGGGCCACACAGATACGCAGTATTTT. The encoded protein is CASRSAAGHTDTQYF.

The J gene is TRBJ2-7, the V gene TRBV5-1, with 7 bases that match TRBD1. Germline values: CDR1 SGHRS, CDR2 YFSETQ. This CDR3 region has 15 residues. With V trimmed by 0 bases and J by 5 bases, 8 bases remained unmatched. The CDR3 loop reads CASSLADRVFDEQYF. The CDR3 nucleotides are TGCGCCAGCAGCTTGGCCGACAGGGTATTCGACGAGCAGTACTTC.

The J gene is TRBJ1-2, the V gene TRBV15; D possibly corresponds to TRBD1 (6 bases). Germline V CDR1 and CDR2: LNHNV, YYDKDF (reference sequence). V was clipped by 0 bases and J by 1 base, with 6 bases between them. This CDR3 comprises 14 residues. In DNA, the CDR3 is TGTGCCACCAGCAGAGAACAGGGTAACTATGGCTACACCTTC. It encodes CATSREQGNYGYTF.

J is TRBJ1-1 and V is TRBV6-5; no clear D gene. CDR1 and CDR2 (germline): MNHEY, SVGAGI. There are 12 residues in the CDR3. V dropped 10 bases and J dropped 2 bases, with 11 bases sitting between them. DNA for the CDR3: TGTGCCACCACGATACAAAACACTGAAGCTTTCTTT. As protein: CATTIQNTEAFF.

The sample holds many counts of this clone. The CDR3 protein is CASSDLPTGMNTEAFF. CDR3 DNA sequence: TGCGCCAGCAGTGACTTACCGACGGGAATGAACACTGAAGCTTTCTTT. The chain is built from TRBV10-2 and TRBJ1-1; D is unresolved. Germline V lookup: CDR1 WSHSY, CDR2 SAAADI. With 3 bases removed from V and 0 bases from J, the gap between germline ends came to 14 bases. The CDR3 spans 16 residues.

The chain combines TRBV2 with TRBJ1-5, with D perhaps matching TRBD1 (6 bases). CDR3 length: 15 residues. V gave up 4 bases and J gave up 1 base, with 11 bases separating them. Germline V gene data show CDR1 as SNHLY and CDR2 as FYNNEI. The chain's CDR3 is CASSATGWSNQPQHF. The CDR3 DNA reads TGTGCCAGCAGTGCGACAGGATGGAGCAATCAGCCCCAGCATTTT.

The rearrangement links TRBV19 to TRBJ1-5, with unresolved D. This CDR3 has 15 residues. V was clipped by 4 bases and J by 0 bases, with 10 bases between them. CDR1 is LNHDA, CDR2 SQIVND, per germline (reference sequence). CDR3 in DNA: TGTGCCAGTAGTACCACAGTTGATAGCAATCAGCCCCAGCATTTT. Encoded protein: CASSTTVDSNQPQHF.

The chain recombines TRBV21-1 with TRBJ2-1; TRBD2 reflects the table's D call only, with no check against the DNA. TRBV21-1 has pseudogene status. This CDR3 comprises 14 residues. CDR3 amino acids: CASNSGGPGNEQFF. Written as DNA, the CDR3 is TGTGCCAGCAACTCGGGGGGGCCTGGGAATGAGCAGTTCTTC.

Only a few counts were recorded for this clone. This rearrangement joins TRBV6-6 to TRBJ1-6; D is perhaps TRBD1 (5 bases). Trimming took 7 bases from V and 9 from J, leaving 10 bases between them. Looked up from germline, CDR1 is MNHNY and CDR2 is SVGAGI (reference sequence). The CDR3 totals 12 residues. The chain's CDR3 is CASTPDSSPLHF. In DNA, the CDR3 is TGTGCCAGCACCCCAGACAGTTCACCCCTCCACTTT.

The rearrangement uses TRBV19 and TRBJ2-3; tentatively, D is TRBD2 (6 bases). Germline-derived CDR1 and CDR2 are LNHDA and SQIVND (reference sequence). This CDR3 is 16 amino acids long. Trimming pared 5 bases from V and 0 bases from J, leaving 15 bases between. For the CDR3, the DNA is TGTGCCAGTAGTGGGGACTTAACCCCGAGCACAGATACGCAGTATTTT. It encodes CASSGDLTPSTDTQYF. Full variable domain (missing parts from reference TRBV19 and TRBJ2-3): DGGITQSPKYLFRKEGQNVTLSCEQNLNHDAMYWYRQDPGQGLRLIYYSQIVNDFQKGDIAEGYSVSREKKESFPLTVTSAQKNPTAFYLCASSGDLTPSTDTQYFGPGTRLTVL.

This rearrangement joins TRBV29-1 to TRBJ2-6; D gene uncertain. Looked up from germline, CDR1 is SQVTM and CDR2 is ANQGSEA. Between the trimmed V and J ends, which lost 3 bases and 0 bases, there was a span of 9 bases. The length of the CDR3 is 15 residues. CDR3: CSVEAASSGANVLTF. CDR3 DNA: TGCAGCGTTGAGGCGGCAAGCTCTGGGGCCAACGTCCTGACTTTC.

The gene calls are TRBV13 and TRBJ2-3, with D maybe TRBD2 (5 bases). Trimming left V 1 base short and J 2 bases short, with 7 bases between. CDR1 PRHDT and CDR2 FYEKMQ come from the germline V gene (reference sequence). The CDR3 has 14 amino acids. The CDR3 DNA reads TGTGCCAGCAGCTTAGCGGGGTCCACAGATACGCAGTATTTT. This codes for CASSLAGSTDTQYF.

This chain joins TRBV5-4 and TRBJ1-1, with D unresolved. Trimming removed 5 bases from V and 5 bases from J, with 16 bases in between. The CDR3 totals 14 residues. Germline V gives CDR1 SGHNT, CDR2 YYREEE (reference sequence). The CDR3 protein is CASRVEWTNTEAFF. The CDR3 nucleotides read TGTGCCAGCAGGGTCGAATGGACTAATACTGAAGCTTTCTTT.

The chain employs TRBV6-1 and TRBJ1-6, with D hard to call. Trimming pared 0 bases from V and 9 bases from J, leaving 18 bases between. This CDR3 is built from 17 residues. The germline V gene encodes CDR1 MNHNS and CDR2 SASEGT. The CDR3 region is CASSEAGGVQVGSPLHF. The CDR3 DNA is TGTGCCAGCAGTGAAGCGGGCGGGGTGCAAGTGGGTTCACCCCTCCACTTT.